The sequence of this TCR beta chain was determined in a study of blood T cells in healthy people across ages (dated by TCRdb to the mid-2010s). About the study as a whole: In model experiments, roughly one uniquely barcoded TCR beta cDNA molecule per two T cells was captured by template switching. Donors were grouped into four age groups: young (average approximately 15 years), middle-aged (roughly 37), aged (around 66) and long-lived (about 90). To track age-related changes in TCR beta repertoire diversity, the study relied on deep sequencing normalized with unique cDNA molecular identifiers. To avoid experimental bias, donors of different ages were spread randomly across the sequencing lanes. The study analyzed two additional independent replicas of 1 million unique cDNA reads from the same blood draw for two donors, one aged 18 to 30 and one aged 80 or older.

The receptor library was made with 5' RACE. Data came from an Illumina HiSeq 2500. A second PCR of roughly 6 to 11 cycles was performed with a sample-barcoded 5' primer and a J-beta primer mix. A template-switch 5' adaptor carrying 12 random nucleotides introduced a unique molecular identifier onto each TCR beta cDNA molecule. Each sample yielded at least 3 million CDR3-containing paired-end reads. The Mint cDNA synthesis kit, primed by a TRBC-specific oligonucleotide, was used to synthesize first-strand cDNA from all RNA. After uracil-DNA glycosylase treatment, a first 18-cycle PCR used universal primers M1SS and BC2_uni_R on all cDNA. As for the original processing: For normalization, 1 million high-quality reads, each with a distinct molecular identifier, were randomly selected from each sample. Reads sharing molecular identifiers were discarded rather than binned into consensus sequences. CDR3 identification, clonotype clustering and error correction used MiTCR with a Q25 quality threshold and the strictest error-elimination algorithm. A nonparametric unseen species model with Euler transformation was used to estimate lower-bound total TCR beta diversity. TCRdb reanalyzed the raw reads on its own, using fastp at Q25 for trimming and MiXCR for clone calling, and kept in-frame beta chains. One record per CDR3 amino acid sequence lists the most common genes and DNA. TCRdb's processing, not the authors' own work, is the source of the V and J calls. The sample table shows about 640,000 distinct CDR3 sequences, and roughly three fifths are seen once. The top ten clones comprise approximately 40% of the sample.

The donors were roughly 40 Caucasian individuals from Russia, aged roughly 6 to 100 years, who were systemically healthy. Around 9.7 milliliters of peripheral blood were collected from each donor into EDTA-treated Vacutainer tubes. Ficoll-Paque density-gradient centrifugation was used to isolate PBMCs, with at least 7 million per sample. Trizol reagent was used to extract total RNA from the PBMCs, yielding at least 6 micrograms per sample. The percentages of naive CD45RAhigh/CD27high T cells were determined by flow cytometry on a PBMC aliquot from every donor. The CDR3 starts with the cysteine, ends with the phenylalanine, and has 15 residues. The kept DNA is CDR3 alone, 45 bases in frame from the first base. This clonotype was seen only a few times. It lacks a known antigen. No much larger clonotype is one base removed from it; base qualities were not supplied. Broad study findings and their caveats: Observed TCR beta diversity per million T cells fell roughly linearly with age, and a significant reduction was already apparent by age about 38. The percentage of naive T cells measured by flow cytometry correlated strongly with observed TCR beta diversity. Compared with the aged group, more naive CD4+ T cells, fewer expanded clones and increased TCR diversity were shown by the long-lived group, suggesting age selection. Because profiling used bulk unsorted PBMCs, naive and antigen-experienced compartments could not be compared conclusively. Because the CMV infection status of the donors was unknown, age-related changes in expanded clonotypes may potentially have been confounded. Total diversity estimates from one million sequenced T cells were considered lower bounds and underestimates.

The sequenced sample was blood. The TCR sequence derives from a man aged 55 to 69 in good health. The receptor chain draws on TRBV21-1 and TRBJ2-7; the table's TRBD1 call for D was not verified on the DNA. TRBV21-1 is reported as a pseudogene. The bases are TGTGCCAGCAGCCCTATCGGACAGGAAGGCCACGAGCAGTACTTC. This yields the protein CASSPIGQEGHEQYF.